Described below is a single TCR beta chain sequence and its context. Germline V gene data show CDR1 as LNHDA and CDR2 as SQIVND (reference sequence). V shed 9 bases and J shed 1 base, with 22 bases lying between them. The CDR3 totals 17 residues. Using immunoSEQ multiplex PCR, the repertoire was profiled, and TCRdb retains in-frame clones only, with some absent. This sample has 60,000 to 85,000 clones, with roughly 94% found just once. The sample comes from a study of T cell changes during pregnancy in multiple sclerosis. Sequenced material: peripheral blood, taken in the second trimester of pregnancy. The chain employs TRBV19 and TRBJ1-5, with D possibly TRBD1 on 5 matching bases. The sequence came from a female donor in good health, enrolled as a control in a pregnancy study. The DNA of the CDR3 is TGTGCCAGCGCGAGATGGCAGGGCGAAGGGAGCAATCAGCCCCAGCATTTT. It translates to CASARWQGEGSNQPQHF.